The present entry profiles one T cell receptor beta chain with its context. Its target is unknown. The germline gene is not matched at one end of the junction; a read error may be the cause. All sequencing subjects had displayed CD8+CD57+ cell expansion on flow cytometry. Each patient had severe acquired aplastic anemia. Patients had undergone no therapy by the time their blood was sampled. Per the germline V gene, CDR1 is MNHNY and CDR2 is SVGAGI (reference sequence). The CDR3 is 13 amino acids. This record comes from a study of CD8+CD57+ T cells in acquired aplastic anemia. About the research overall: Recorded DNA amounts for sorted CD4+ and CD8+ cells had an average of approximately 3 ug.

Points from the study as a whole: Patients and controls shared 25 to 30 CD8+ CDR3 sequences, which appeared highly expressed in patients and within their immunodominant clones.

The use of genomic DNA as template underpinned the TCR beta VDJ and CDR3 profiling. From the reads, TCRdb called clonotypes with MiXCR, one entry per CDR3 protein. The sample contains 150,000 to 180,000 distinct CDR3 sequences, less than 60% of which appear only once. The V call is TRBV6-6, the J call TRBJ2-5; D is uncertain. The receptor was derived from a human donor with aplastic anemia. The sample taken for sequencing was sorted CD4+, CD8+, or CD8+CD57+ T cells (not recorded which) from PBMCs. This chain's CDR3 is CASSLTPEDSLDF. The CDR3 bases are TGTGCCAGCAGTCTAACCCCCGAAGACTCCCTGGACTTC.